The text below deals with one TCR beta chain. This sample stems from a study of T cells expressing NK-cell markers. Looked up from germline, CDR1 is ENHRY and CDR2 is SYGVKD. The CDR3 is 13 residues long. TCRdb reprocessed the 5' RACE reads and keeps a single row for each CDR3 protein, giving no DNA. The ten most abundant clones cover 0.39% of a sample with 200,000 to 300,000 distinct CDR3 sequences. The V call is TRBV10-3, the J call TRBJ2-5; TCRdb gives TRBD1 as the D gene, but with no DNA this cannot be confirmed. The TCR was taken from a man younger than 30 in good health. Sequencing was done on a sample of blood T cells: a sorted CD56 or NKG2C T cell subset, CD4+ or CD8+ T cells, or bulk PBMC T cells (not recorded which). The CDR3 spells CAIRRQGGRTQYF.